This TCR beta chain was captured in a study of blood T cells in healthy people across ages. Through a sample-barcoded 5' primer and a J-beta primer mix, a second PCR was run for 7 to 11 cycles. TCRdb re-derived calls from the 5' RACE reads in MiXCR, one entry per CDR3 protein. The data contain under 1,000,000 distinct CDR3 sequences, approximately 35% of them seen just once; the ten biggest clones take up 13%. This CDR3 has 16 amino acids. Losses at the gene ends were 1 base for V and 4 bases for J; bases not matched to a gene: 8. Germline V lookup: CDR1 SGHRS, CDR2 YFSETQ. The table lists this clonotype with many counts.

The sequencing input was blood. The rearrangement joins TRBV5-1 to TRBJ2-1, with 7 positions matching TRBD1. This clonotype originated in a man aged 18 to 29 in good health. CDR3: CASSLSTGLNYNEQFF. CDR3 in DNA: TGCGCCAGCAGCTTGTCGACAGGGCTAAATTACAATGAGCAGTTCTTC.